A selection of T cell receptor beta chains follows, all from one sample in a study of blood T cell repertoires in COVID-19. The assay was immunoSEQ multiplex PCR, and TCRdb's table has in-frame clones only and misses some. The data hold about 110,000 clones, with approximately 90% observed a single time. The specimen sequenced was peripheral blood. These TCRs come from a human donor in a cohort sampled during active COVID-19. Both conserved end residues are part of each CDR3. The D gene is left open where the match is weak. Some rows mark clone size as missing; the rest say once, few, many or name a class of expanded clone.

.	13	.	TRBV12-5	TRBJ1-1	CASGLYGNTEAFF	TGTGCTAGTGGTTTGTACGGTAACACTGAAGCTTTCTTT
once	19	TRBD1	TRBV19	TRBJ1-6	CASSVTYTGGVKSNSPLHF	TGTGCCAGTAGTGTGACTTATACAGGGGGCGTTAAGTCGAATTCACCCCTCCACTTT
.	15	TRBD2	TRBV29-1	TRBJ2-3	CSVTPAGRRTDTQYF	TGCAGCGTTACACCAGCGGGACGTCGCACAGATACGCAGTATTTT
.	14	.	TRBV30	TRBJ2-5	CAWSLSGSQETQYF	TGTGCCTGGAGCCTAAGCGGGTCCCAAGAGACCCAGTACTTC
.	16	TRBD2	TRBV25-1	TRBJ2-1	CASSEWDYRSYNEQFF	TGTGCCAGCAGTGAATGGGACTACCGCTCCTACAATGAGCAGTTCTTC
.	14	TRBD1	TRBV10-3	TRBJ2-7	CAISDYRGRNEQYF	TGTGCCATCAGTGATTACAGGGGGCGGAACGAGCAGTACTTC
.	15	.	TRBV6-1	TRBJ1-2	CASSDILRGFYGYTF	TGTGCCAGCAGTGACATTTTAAGGGGGTTCTATGGCTACACCTTC
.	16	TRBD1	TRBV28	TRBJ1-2	CASSLSFLDRVSGYTF	TGTGCCAGCAGTTTATCCTTTTTGGACAGGGTTTCCGGCTACACCTTC
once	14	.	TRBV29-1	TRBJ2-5	CSGDGVSGQETQYF	TGCAGCGGTGACGGAGTTTCGGGCCAAGAGACCCAGTACTTC
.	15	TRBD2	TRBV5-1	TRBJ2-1	CASSLDGTTSNEQFF	TGCGCCAGCAGCTTGGATGGGACTACCTCCAATGAGCAGTTCTTC
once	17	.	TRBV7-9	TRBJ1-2	CASSSPQWGETLYGYTF	TGTGCCAGCAGCTCCCCGCAATGGGGAGAAACTCTCTATGGCTACACCTTC
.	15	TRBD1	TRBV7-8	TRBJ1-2	CASSRDRGSFYGYTF	TGTGCCAGCAGTAGAGACAGGGGGAGTTTCTATGGCTACACCTTC
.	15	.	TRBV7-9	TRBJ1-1	CASSYHAGATTEAFF	TGTGCCAGCAGTTACCATGCGGGTGCGACGACTGAAGCTTTCTTT
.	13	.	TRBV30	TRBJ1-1	CAWSVRVDTEAFF	TGTGCCTGGAGTGTACGGGTAGACACTGAAGCTTTCTTT
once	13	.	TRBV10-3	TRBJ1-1	CAISPQGGDAAFF	TGTGCCATCAGTCCACAGGGAGGGGATGCAGCTTTCTTT
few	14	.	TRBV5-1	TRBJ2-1	CASSLSQGWNEQFF	TGCGCCAGCAGCTTGTCACAGGGTTGGAATGAGCAGTTCTTC
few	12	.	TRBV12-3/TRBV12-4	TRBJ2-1	CASSSDSSEQFF	TGTGCCAGCAGTTCTGACAGTAGTGAGCAGTTCTTC
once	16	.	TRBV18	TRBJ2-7	CASSPPSTGITYEQYF	TGTGCCAGCTCACCACCTAGTACAGGTATCACCTACGAGCAGTACTTC
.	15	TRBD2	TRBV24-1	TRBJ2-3	CATSDGRGIADTQYF	TGTGCCACCAGTGATGGGCGGGGGATCGCAGATACGCAGTATTTT
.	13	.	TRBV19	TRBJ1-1	CASRDPINTEAFF	TGTGCCAGTCGGGATCCTATCAACACTGAAGCTTTCTTT
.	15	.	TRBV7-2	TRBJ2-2	CASSLIGGAPGELFF	TGTGCCAGCAGCCTAATAGGGGGGGCCCCCGGGGAGCTGTTTTTT
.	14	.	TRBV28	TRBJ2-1	CASTTTYRVHEQFF	TGTGCCAGCACCACTACTTACAGGGTCCACGAGCAGTTCTTC
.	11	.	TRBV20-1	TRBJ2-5	CSARDPPAQYF	TGCAGTGCTAGAGATCCCCCGGCCCAGTACTTC
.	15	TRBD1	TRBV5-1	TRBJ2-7	CASSFDTGGTYEQYF	TGCGCCAGCAGCTTCGATACAGGGGGCACCTACGAGCAGTACTTC
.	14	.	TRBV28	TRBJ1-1	CASSLAQGNTEAFF	TGTGCCAGCAGTTTAGCGCAGGGGAACACTGAAGCTTTCTTT